Presented here are 13 T cell receptor beta chains from one specimen sequenced in a study of T cells in Graves' hyperthyroidism and ophthalmopathy. RNA transcripts provided the source from which TCR beta CDR3 regions were amplified. HTBI primers were used for first-round RT-PCR of the TCR CDR3. TCRdb passed the multiplex PCR reads through MiXCR, listing each CDR3 protein once. The repertoire holds fewer than 200,000 distinct CDR3 sequences, with just under 9.5% as singletons. The sequenced sample consisted of blood. These receptors were collected from a woman between 18 and 29 years old with Graves' hyperthyroidism that later progressed to Graves' ophthalmopathy.

This clonotype was found many times. The rearrangement joins TRBV7-8 to TRBJ1-2; 7 bases map to TRBD1. V was pared by 5 bases and J by 2 bases, with 5 bases of the junction left unmatched. CDR1 is SGHVS and CDR2 is FQNEAQ in the germline V gene. The CDR3 consists of 14 residues. Written as DNA, the CDR3 is TGTGCCAGCAGCATAGGGGACAGCAACTATGGCTACACCTTC. Its protein is CASSIGDSNYGYTF.

The chain links TRBV20-1 to TRBJ2-3; D ambiguous. The J call is doubtful: the DNA matches TRBJ1-5 better. The germline V gene encodes CDR1 DFQATT and CDR2 SNEGSKA (reference sequence). This CDR3 is 15 amino acids long. The CDR3 here is CSARSHGTRTDTQHF. The CDR3 DNA reads as TGCAGTGCTAGATCCCACGGCACCCGCACAGATACGCAGCATTTT.

The chain carries TRBV20-1 and TRBJ2-1; D ambiguous. Trimming pared 6 bases from V and 10 bases from J, leaving 22 bases between. Germline-derived CDR1 and CDR2 are DFQATT and SNEGSKA (reference sequence). There are 14 residues in the CDR3. CDR3 coding DNA: TGCAGTGCCCAAACCCCGGACGCCGCCTCCGAGCAGTTCTTC. Translation: CSAQTPDAASEQFF.

This clonotype was seen at least ten times. J is TRBJ2-7 and V is TRBV6-1; 11 nucleotides match TRBD1. The CDR3 consists of 13 residues. The trim removed 10 bases at V and 7 bases at J, leaving 9 bases unmatched. In germline, CDR1 is MNHNS, CDR2 SASEGT. The CDR3 region has the DNA TGTGCCACCCGGACAGGGGGCTTTACAGAGCAGTACTTC. Protein: CATRTGGFTEQYF.

Many counts were recorded for this clonotype. This chain uses TRBV29-1 with TRBJ1-3, with D perhaps matching TRBD1 (5 bases). The V and J ends lost 4 bases and 5 bases respectively, with 9 bases between them. The germline V gene has CDR1 SQVTM and CDR2 ANQGSEA. The CDR3 runs to 12 residues. CDR3 DNA sequence: TGCAGCGTTGGGGGGAGTAGAAACACCATATATTTT. Its translation: CSVGGSRNTIYF.

This rearrangement joins TRBV7-2 to TRBJ2-1; tentatively, D is TRBD2 (6 bases). The length of the CDR3 is 16 residues. V was pared by 3 bases and J by 1 base, with 13 bases between. From germline, CDR1 is SGHTA and CDR2 FQGNSA. This chain's CDR3 is CASSFEGRMSYNEQFF. In DNA form, the CDR3 reads TGTGCCAGCAGCTTCGAAGGGAGGATGTCCTACAATGAGCAGTTCTTC.

The sample holds many counts of this clonotype. The chain links TRBV4-1 to TRBJ1-6; D gene unclear. The germline V and J ends were trimmed by 0 bases and 4 bases, with 13 bases remaining between them. Germline V CDR1 and CDR2: MGHRA, YSYEKL. The CDR3 runs 17 residues. The CDR3 loop reads CASSQDLRATYNSPLHF. The CDR3 nucleotides are TGCGCCAGCAGCCAAGATTTAAGGGCCACTTATAATTCACCCCTCCACTTT.

The V and J genes are TRBV15 and TRBJ1-2, with TRBD1 matching over 7 bases. This CDR3 region has 14 residues. Unmatched junction bases numbered 11, after V lost 5 bases and J lost 8 bases. Germline V CDR1 and CDR2: LNHNV, YYDKDF (reference sequence). CDR3 amino acids: CATSPGQSREGYTF. CDR3 in DNA: TGTGCCACCAGCCCGGGACAGTCAAGGGAAGGCTACACCTTC. Filled out from reference TRBV15 and TRBJ1-2, the complete variable domain reads DAMVIQNPRYQVTQFGKPVTLSCSQTLNHNVMYWYQQKSSQAPKLLFHYYDKDFNNEADTPDNFQSRRPNTSFCFLDIRSPGLGDTAMYLCATSPGQSREGYTFGSGTRLTVV.

The sample holds many counts of this clonotype. J is TRBJ2-3 and V is TRBV28; D gene uncertain. The germline V gene has CDR1 MDHEN and CDR2 SYDVKM. This CDR3 comprises 16 residues. V dropped 6 bases and J dropped 0 bases, with 16 bases sitting between them. This chain's CDR3 is CASRKAQSLSTDTQYF. The CDR3 DNA reads TGTGCCAGCAGGAAAGCCCAGTCACTTAGCACAGATACGCAGTATTTT.

A remark on this clonotype: With a much larger clone just one base away, this may be a read error. The chain has TRBV19 and TRBJ2-7; the match to TRBD2 covers 9 bases. Germline V lookup: CDR1 LNHDA, CDR2 SQIVND (reference sequence). The CDR3 runs 16 residues. In DNA, the CDR3 is TGTGCCAGTAGTCTAGCGATAGCGGGAGTGGGGGACGAGCGGTACTTC. It translates to CASSLAIAGVGDERYF.

V gene TRBV25-1 combines with J gene TRBJ2-1, with a tentative D call TRBD2 (6 bases). The germline CDR1 and CDR2 sequences are MGHDK and SYGVNS. Trimming removed 0 bases at V and 9 bases at J, with 9 bases between. The length of the CDR3 is 13 residues. CDR3 sequence (DNA): TGTGCCAGCAGTGAATATTTGGGAGGTGAGCAGTTCTTC. Its protein product is CASSEYLGGEQFF.

This chain links TRBV9 with TRBJ1-4; D is unclear. V was shortened by 0 bases and J by 0 bases, with 6 bases between the two germline ends. The CDR3 is 15 amino acids. The germline V gene has CDR1 SGDLS and CDR2 YYNGEE. CDR3 nucleotides: TGTGCCAGCAGCGTAGTTGGGACAACTAATGAAAAACTGTTTTTT. Its protein is CASSVVGTTNEKLFF. Combining the CDR3 with reference TRBV9 and TRBJ1-4 gives the whole variable domain DSGVTQTPKHLITATGQRVTLRCSPRSGDLSVYWYQQSLDQGLQFLIQYYNGEERAKGNILERFSAQQFPDLHSELNLSSLELGDSALYFCASSVVGTTNEKLFFGSGTQLSVL.

This clonotype was detected ten times or more. The rearrangement links TRBV28 to TRBJ2-3, with 7 bases fitting TRBD1. Germline V gives CDR1 MDHEN, CDR2 SYDVKM. This CDR3 spans 13 amino acids. V gave up 9 bases and J gave up 2 bases; unmatched junction bases: 5. The CDR3 sequence is CASTDRDTDTQYF. The CDR3 DNA is TGTGCCAGTACAGACAGGGACACAGATACGCAGTATTTT.